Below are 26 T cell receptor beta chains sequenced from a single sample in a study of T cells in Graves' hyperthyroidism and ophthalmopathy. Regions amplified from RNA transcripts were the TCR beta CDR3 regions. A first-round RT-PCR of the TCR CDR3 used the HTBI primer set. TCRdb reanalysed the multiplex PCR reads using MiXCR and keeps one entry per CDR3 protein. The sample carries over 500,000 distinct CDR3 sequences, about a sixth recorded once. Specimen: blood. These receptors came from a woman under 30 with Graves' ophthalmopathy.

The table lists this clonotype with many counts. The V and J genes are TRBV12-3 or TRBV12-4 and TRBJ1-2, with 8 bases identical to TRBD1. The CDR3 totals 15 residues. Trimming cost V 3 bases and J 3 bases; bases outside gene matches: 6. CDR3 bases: TGTGCCAGCAGTTTCAGGCAGGGGGCTCACTATGGCTACACCTTC. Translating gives CASSFRQGAHYGYTF.

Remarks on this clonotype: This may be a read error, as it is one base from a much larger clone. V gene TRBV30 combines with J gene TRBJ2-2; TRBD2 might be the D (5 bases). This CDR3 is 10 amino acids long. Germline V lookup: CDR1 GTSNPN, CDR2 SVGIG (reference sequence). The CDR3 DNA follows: TGTGCCTGGGGAGCCGGGGAGCTGTATTTT. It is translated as CAWGAGELYF. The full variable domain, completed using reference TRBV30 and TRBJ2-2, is SQTIHQWPATLVQPVGSPLSLECTVEGTSNPNLYWYRQAAGRGLQLLFYSVGIGQISSEVPQNLSASRPQDRQFILSSKKLLLSDSGFYLCAWGAGELYFGEGSRLTVL.

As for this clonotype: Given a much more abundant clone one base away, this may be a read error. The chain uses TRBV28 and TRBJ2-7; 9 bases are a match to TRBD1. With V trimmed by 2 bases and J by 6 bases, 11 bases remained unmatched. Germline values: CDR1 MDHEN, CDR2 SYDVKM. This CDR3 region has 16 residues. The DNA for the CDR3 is TGTGCCAGCAGTTTAGGCCTGACAGGGGGGACGATCGAGCAGTACTTC. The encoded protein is CASSLGLTGGTIEQYF.

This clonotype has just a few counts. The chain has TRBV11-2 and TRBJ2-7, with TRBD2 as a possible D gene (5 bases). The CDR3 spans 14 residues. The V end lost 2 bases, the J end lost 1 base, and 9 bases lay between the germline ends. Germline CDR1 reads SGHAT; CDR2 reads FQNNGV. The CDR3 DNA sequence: TGTGCCAGCAGCTTAAACCGGGAATCCTACGAGCAGTACTTC. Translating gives CASSLNRESYEQYF.

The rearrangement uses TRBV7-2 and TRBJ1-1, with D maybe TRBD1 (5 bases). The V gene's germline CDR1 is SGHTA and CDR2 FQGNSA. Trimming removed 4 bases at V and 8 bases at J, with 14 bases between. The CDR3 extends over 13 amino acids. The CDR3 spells CASSSASGGEAFF. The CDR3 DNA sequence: TGTGCCAGCAGCTCGGCCTCGGGGGGGGAAGCTTTCTTT.

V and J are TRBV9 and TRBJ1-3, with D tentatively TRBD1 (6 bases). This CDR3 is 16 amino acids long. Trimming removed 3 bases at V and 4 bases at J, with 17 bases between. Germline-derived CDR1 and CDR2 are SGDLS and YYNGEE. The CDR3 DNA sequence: TGTGCCAGCAGCGCCTCCCCGGACAGTATCGGAAACACCATATATTTT. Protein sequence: CASSASPDSIGNTIYF.

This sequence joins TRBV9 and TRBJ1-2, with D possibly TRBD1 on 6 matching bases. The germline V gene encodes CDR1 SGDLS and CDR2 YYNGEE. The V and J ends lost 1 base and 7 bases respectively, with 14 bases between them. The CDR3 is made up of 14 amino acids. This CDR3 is CASSVSDPGVGYTF. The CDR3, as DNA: TGTGCCAGCAGCGTATCGGACCCAGGGGTTGGCTACACCTTC.

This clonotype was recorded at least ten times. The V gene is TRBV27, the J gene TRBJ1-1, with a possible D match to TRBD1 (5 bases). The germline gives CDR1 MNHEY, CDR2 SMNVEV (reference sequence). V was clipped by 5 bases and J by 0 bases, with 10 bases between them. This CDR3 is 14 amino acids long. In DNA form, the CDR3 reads TGTGCCAGCAGTGGGACTCAATTGAACACTGAAGCTTTCTTT. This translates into CASSGTQLNTEAFF.

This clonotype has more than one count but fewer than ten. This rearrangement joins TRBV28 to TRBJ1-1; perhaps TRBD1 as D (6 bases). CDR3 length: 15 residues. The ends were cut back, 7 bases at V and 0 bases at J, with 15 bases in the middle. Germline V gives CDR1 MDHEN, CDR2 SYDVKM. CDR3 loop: CASILNRVLNTEAFF. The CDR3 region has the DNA TGTGCCAGCATATTGAACAGGGTCCTGAACACTGAAGCTTTCTTT.

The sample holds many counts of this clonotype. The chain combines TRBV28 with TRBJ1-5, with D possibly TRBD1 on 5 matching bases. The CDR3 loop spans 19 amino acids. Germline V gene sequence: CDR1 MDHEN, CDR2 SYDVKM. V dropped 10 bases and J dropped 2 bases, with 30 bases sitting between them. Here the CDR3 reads CATTFPMLGGGDGNQPQHF. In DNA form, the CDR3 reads TGTGCCACCACATTCCCCATGTTGGGGGGAGGAGATGGCAATCAGCCCCAGCATTTT.

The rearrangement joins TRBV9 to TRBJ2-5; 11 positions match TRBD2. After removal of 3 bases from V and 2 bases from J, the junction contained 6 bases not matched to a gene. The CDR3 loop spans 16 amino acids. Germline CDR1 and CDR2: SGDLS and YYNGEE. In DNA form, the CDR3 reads TGTGCCAGCAGCGCCTCTAGCGGGGGGTATCAAGAGACCCAGTACTTC. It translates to CASSASSGGYQETQYF.

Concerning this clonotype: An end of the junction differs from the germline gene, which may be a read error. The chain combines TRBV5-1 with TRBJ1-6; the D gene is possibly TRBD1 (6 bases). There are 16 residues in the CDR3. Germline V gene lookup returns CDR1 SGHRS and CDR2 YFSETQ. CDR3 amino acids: CASRTGLSSHNSPLHF. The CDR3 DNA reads TGCGCCAGCAGAACAGGGCTTAGCTCCCATAATTCACCCCTCCACTTT. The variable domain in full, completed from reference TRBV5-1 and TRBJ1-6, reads KAGVTQTPRYLIKTRGQQVTLSCSPISGHRSVSWYQQTPGQGLQFLFEYFSETQRNKGNFPGRFSGRQFSNSRSEMNVSTLELGDSALYLCASRTGLSSHNSPLHFGNGTRLTVT.

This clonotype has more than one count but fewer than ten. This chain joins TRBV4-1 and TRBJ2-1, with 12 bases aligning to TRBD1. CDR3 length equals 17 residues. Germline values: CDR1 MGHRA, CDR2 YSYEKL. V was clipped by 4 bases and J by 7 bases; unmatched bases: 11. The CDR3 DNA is TGCGCCAGCAGCCGCACATTCCGGGACAGGGGGCGGAATGAGCAGTTCTTC. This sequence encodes CASSRTFRDRGRNEQFF.

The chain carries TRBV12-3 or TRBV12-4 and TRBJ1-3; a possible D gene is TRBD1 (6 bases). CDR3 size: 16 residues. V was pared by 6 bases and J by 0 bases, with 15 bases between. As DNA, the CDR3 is TGTGCCAGCAGAAGAGGGGGGATAAGCTCTGGAAACACCATATATTTT. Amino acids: CASRRGGISSGNTIYF.

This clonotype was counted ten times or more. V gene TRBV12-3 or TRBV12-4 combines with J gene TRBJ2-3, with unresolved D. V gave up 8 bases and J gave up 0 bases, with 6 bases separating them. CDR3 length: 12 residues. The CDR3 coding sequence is TGTGCCAGCTCACGGAGCACAGATACGCAGTATTTT. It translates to CASSRSTDTQYF.

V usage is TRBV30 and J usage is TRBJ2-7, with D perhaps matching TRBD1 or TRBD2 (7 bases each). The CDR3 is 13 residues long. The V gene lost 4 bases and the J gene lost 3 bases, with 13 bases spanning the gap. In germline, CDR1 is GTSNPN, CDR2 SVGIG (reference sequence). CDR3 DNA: TGTGCCTGGACTCAGGGGGACTACTACGAGCAGTACTTC. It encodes CAWTQGDYYEQYF. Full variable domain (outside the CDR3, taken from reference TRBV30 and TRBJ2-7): SQTIHQWPATLVQPVGSPLSLECTVEGTSNPNLYWYRQAAGRGLQLLFYSVGIGQISSEVPQNLSASRPQDRQFILSSKKLLLSDSGFYLCAWTQGDYYEQYFGPGTRLTVT.

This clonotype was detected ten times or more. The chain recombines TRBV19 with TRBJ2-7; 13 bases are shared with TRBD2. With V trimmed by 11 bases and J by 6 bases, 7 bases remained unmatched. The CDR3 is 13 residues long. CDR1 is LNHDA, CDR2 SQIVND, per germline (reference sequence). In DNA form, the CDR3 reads TGTGCCTGGCGGACTAGCGGGAGTCCCGAGCAGTACTTC. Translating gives CAWRTSGSPEQYF.

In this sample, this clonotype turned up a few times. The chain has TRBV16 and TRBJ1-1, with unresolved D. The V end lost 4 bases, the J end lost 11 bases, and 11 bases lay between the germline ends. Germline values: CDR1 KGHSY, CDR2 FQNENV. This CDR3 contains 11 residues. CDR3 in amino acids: CASSRQELAFF. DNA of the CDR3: TGTGCCAGCAGCCGTCAGGAATTGGCTTTCTTT.

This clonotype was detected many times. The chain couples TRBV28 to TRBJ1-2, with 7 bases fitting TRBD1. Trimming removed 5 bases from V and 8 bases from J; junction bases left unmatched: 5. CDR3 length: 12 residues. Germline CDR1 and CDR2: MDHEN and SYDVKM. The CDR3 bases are TGTGCCAGCAGTCCAACAGGGGACGGCTACACCTTC. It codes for CASSPTGDGYTF.

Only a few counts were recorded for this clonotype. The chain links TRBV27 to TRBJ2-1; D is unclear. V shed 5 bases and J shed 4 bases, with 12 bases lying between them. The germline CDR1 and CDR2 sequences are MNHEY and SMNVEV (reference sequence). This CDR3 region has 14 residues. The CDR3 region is CASSPVSPYNEQFF. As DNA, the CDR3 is TGTGCCAGCAGTCCTGTAAGTCCGTACAATGAGCAGTTCTTC.

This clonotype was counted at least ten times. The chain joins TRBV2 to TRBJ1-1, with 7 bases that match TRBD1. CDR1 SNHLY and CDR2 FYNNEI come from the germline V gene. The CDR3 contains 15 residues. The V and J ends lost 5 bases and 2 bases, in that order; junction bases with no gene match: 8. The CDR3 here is CASSQTRDSNTEAFF. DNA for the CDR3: TGTGCCAGCAGTCAAACTCGGGACAGCAACACTGAAGCTTTCTTT.

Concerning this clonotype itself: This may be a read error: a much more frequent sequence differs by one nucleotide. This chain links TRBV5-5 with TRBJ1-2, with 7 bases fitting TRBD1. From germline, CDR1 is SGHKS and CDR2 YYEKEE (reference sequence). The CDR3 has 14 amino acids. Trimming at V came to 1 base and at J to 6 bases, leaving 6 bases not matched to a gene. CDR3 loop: CASSLRWDSDGYTF. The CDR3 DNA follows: TGTGCCAGCAGCTTGAGATGGGACAGCGATGGCTACACCTTC.

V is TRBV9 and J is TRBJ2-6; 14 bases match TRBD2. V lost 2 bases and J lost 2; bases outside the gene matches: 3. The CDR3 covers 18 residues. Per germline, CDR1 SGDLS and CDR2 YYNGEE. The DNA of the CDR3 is TGTGCCAGCAGCGTGGGACTAGCGGGAGCCGCTGGGGCCAACGTCCTGACTTTC. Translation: CASSVGLAGAAGANVLTF.

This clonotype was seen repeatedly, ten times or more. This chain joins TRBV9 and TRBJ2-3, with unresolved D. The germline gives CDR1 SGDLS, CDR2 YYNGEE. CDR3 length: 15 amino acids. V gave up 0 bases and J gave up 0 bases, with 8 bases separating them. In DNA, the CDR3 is TGTGCCAGCAGCGTAGAGGCAGATAGCACAGATACGCAGTATTTT. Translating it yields CASSVEADSTDTQYF.

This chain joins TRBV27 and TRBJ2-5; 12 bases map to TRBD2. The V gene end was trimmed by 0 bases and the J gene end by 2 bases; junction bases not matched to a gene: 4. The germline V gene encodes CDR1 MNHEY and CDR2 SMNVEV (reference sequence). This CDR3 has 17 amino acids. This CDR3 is CASSLSTGLAGQETQYF. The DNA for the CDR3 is TGTGCCAGCAGTTTATCGACGGGACTAGCGGGTCAAGAGACCCAGTACTTC.

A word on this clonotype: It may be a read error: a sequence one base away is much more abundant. CDR3 loop: CASRRPEYSDQPQHF. The DNA for the CDR3 is TGTGCCAGCCGTAGGCCGGAATATAGCGATCAGCCCCAGCATTTT. The gene calls are TRBV2 and TRBJ1-5; D not resolved. This CDR3 comprises 15 residues. Germline CDR1 reads SNHLY; CDR2 reads FYNNEI.